This T cell receptor (beta chain) originates from a study of cytomegalovirus exposure and HLA in healthy donors. Germline lookup yields CDR1 SGHTA and CDR2 FQGNSA. The V gene end was trimmed by 5 bases and the J gene end by 8 bases; junction bases not matched to a gene: 7. CDR3 length equals 15 residues. 60 Vbeta and 13 Jbeta primers were used in PCR. Profiling relied on immunoSEQ multiplex PCR, and the TCRdb table lists in-frame clones only, not all of them. Of roughly 200,000 clones listed, around 75% are singletons. This chain links TRBV7-2 with TRBJ2-1; 12 bases line up with TRBD2. Material: PBMCs. This TCR was sampled from a male donor in good health and CMV-seronegative. CDR3 DNA sequence: TGTGCCAGCAGCATAACTAGCGGGAGGATCGATGAGCAGTTCTTC. This translates into CASSITSGRIDEQFF.